This TCR beta chain derives from a study of shared T cell receptors in the human thymus (TCRdb year 2021). For the wider study: The study examined how self-reactive, shared T-cell receptor alpha chains are generated in the human thymus.

This clone was seen a few times. There is no known antigen for this receptor. Base qualities are not at hand, and no much larger clone is one base apart. Library creation used the immunoSEQ multiplex PCR assay. TCRdb obtained this table from immuneACCESS and retained in-frame rearrangements with V and J assigned. These tables miss some clones; where compared with another copy, unresolved V genes account for less than half of the shortfall, and the remainder is unexplained. This sample holds approximately 730,000 clones; 80% to 90% were observed only once. The biggest ten clones account for 0.0095% to 0.011% of the sample. Spanning cysteine to phenylalanine, the CDR3 consists of 17 amino acids. Of all the DNA, just the CDR3 is kept, 51 bases in frame from base 1. The germline V gene specifies MDHEN as CDR1 and SYDVKM as CDR2. V is cut back by 1 base and J by 7 bases, with 8 bases in the junction unmatched.

These same records also appear under a second study, on human thymus T cells. As the second paper documents: Immunologically healthy infants undergoing open corrective cardiac surgery for congenital heart defects in Finland were used as donors. Thymus tissue was collected as surgical resects that were removed during corrective cardiac surgery. V and J gene segment usage appeared biased in both thymic and peripheral blood repertoires. The related research found that thymic TCR repertoires overlapped highly between unrelated individuals. TCR alpha and beta repertoires from roughly eight infant thymus samples and a few related peripheral blood samples were characterized in the study. Donor ages ranged from roughly 6 to 250 days, and the cohort comprised about 6 male and a couple of female infants. Thymocytes were mechanically released from the tissue and were stored as pellets of 10-30 million cells at -70 degrees C. Genomic DNA was extracted from frozen cell pellets with a QIAsymphony instrument. The immunoSEQ multiplex PCR assay was used to amplify the TCRB and TCRAD loci from a standardized quantity of quality-controlled genomic DNA. The amplicons covered the V(D)J region and were long enough to include the CDR3 and to identify the V and J genes. The amplicons were sequenced on an Illumina platform via the commercial immunoSEQ service. Primer bias and sequencing errors were corrected as previously described, and TCRAD and TCRB were defined on the basis of the IMGT database. The repertoires were analysed using immunoSEQ Analyzer 3.0 and VDJTools for basic statistics, V/J segment usage, diversity estimates, rarefaction and pairwise overlap. To estimate diversity, the Chao1, ChaoE, Efron-Thisted, Shannon and inverse Simpson indices were applied, and diversity was also estimated on datasets down-sampled to the smallest sample. Repertoire overlap was assessed by strict matching of CDR3 nucleotide sequence, V gene and J gene, and clustering was done by Jaccard-based multidimensional scaling. On average, about 810,000 unique TCRB clonotypes were obtained from thymus samples, compared with 80,000 to 85,000 from blood samples.

This receptor was taken from a girl under two years old with a congenital heart defect. Donor details come from another sample of the same person, matched by shared clones. The chain is assembled from TRBV28 and TRBJ2-2; TRBD1 lines up with 11 middle nucleotides. Sequenced material: thymocytes. The DNA is TGTGCCAGCAGTTTATCCAAGGACAGGGGGCAAAGCGGGGAGCTGTTTTTT. Translated, this gives CASSLSKDRGQSGELFF.